This TCR beta chain appears in the sequencing data of a study of T cells in Graves' hyperthyroidism and ophthalmopathy. Across the study: Sampling of peripheral blood happened at initial diagnosis, prior to any treatment. Overall study findings and caveats: The majority of expanded thyroid clonotypes above 0.001 also appeared in blood.

Amplified regions were TCR beta CDR3 sequences from RNA transcripts. Using the HTBI primer set, a first-round RT-PCR was run on the TCR CDR3. TCRdb reanalysed the multiplex PCR reads using MiXCR and keeps one entry per CDR3 protein. The table shows 350,000 to 450,000 distinct CDR3 sequences, with about a sixth occurring only once. CDR1 is SGHRS and CDR2 is YFSETQ in the germline V gene. The CDR3 is 13 residues long. Trimming took 4 bases from V and 3 from J, leaving 7 bases between them. Notes on this clonotype: The antigen is undetermined.

The chain has TRBV5-1 and TRBJ2-2; D unresolved. The sample was blood. This TCR was sampled from a woman aged 25 to 39 with Graves' hyperthyroidism that later progressed to Graves' ophthalmopathy. The CDR3 sequence is CASSRVDTGELFF. Here the CDR3 DNA reads TGCGCCAGCAGCAGGGTTGACACCGGGGAGCTGTTTTTT.